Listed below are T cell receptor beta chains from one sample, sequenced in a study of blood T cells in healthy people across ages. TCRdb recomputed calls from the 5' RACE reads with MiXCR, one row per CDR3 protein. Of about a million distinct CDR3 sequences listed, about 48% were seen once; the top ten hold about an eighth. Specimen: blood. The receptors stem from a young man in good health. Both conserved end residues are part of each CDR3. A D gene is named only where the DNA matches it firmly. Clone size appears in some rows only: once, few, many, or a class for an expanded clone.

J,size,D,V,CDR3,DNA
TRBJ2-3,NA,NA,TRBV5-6,CASSPRGLVTSTDTQYF,TGTGCCAGCAGCCCCCGCGGGTTGGTAACTAGCACAGATACGCAGTATTTT
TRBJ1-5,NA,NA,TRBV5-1,CASSIGAGDTGQPQHF,TGCGCCAGCAGCATTGGCGCGGGGGACACGGGGCAGCCCCAGCATTTT
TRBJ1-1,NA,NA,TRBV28,CASSRRGAARSEAFF,TGTGCCAGCAGTCGCCGAGGGGCGGCTCGGTCTGAAGCTTTCTTT
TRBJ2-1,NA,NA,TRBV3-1,CAGSPSQGRGQFF,TGTGCCGGCAGCCCGTCGCAGGGGCGCGGGCAGTTCTTC
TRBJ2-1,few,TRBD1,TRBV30,CAWSVTGTGYYNEQFF,TGTGCCTGGAGTGTTACCGGGACAGGGTACTACAATGAGCAGTTCTTC
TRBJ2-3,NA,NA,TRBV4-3,CASSQTTGVTDTQYF,TGCGCCAGCAGCCAAACTACGGGAGTCACAGATACGCAGTATTTT
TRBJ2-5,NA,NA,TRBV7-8,CASSPAVWVSQETQYF,TGTGCCAGCAGCCCGGCCGTCTGGGTGTCCCAAGAGACCCAGTACTTC
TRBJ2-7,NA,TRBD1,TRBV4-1,CASSLDQGAYEQYF,TGCGCCAGCAGCCTGGACCAGGGGGCCTACGAGCAGTACTTC
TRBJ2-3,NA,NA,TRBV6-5,CASSYGGAGTSTDTQYF,TGTGCCAGCAGTTATGGTGGGGCGGGAACTAGCACAGATACGCAGTATTTT
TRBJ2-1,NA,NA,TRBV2,CASKRALYEQFF,TGTGCCAGCAAAAGGGCGCTATACGAGCAGTTCTTC
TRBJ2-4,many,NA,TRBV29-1,CSVVQNIQYF,TGCAGCGTTGTACAAAACATTCAGTACTTC
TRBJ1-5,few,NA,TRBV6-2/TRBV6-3,CASSYLDWTNQPQHF,TGTGCCAGCAGTTACCTTGACTGGACCAATCAGCCCCAGCATTTT
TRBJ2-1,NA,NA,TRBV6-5,CASTRASYNEQFF,TGTGCCAGCACCCGGGCCAGTTACAATGAGCAGTTCTTC
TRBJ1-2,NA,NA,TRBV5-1,CASSRDGEANYGYTF,TGCGCCAGCAGCCGGGACGGTGAAGCTAACTATGGCTACACCTTC
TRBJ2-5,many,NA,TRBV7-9,CASSLPGQVETQYF,TGTGCCAGCAGCTTACCGGGACAAGTGGAGACCCAGTACTTC
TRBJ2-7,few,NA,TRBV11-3,CASSLGPRLEVYEQYF,TGTGCCAGCAGCTTAGGCCCGAGACTAGAGGTCTACGAGCAGTACTTC
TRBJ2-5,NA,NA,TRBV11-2,CASSPGMSGETQYF,TGTGCCAGCAGCCCCGGCATGAGCGGAGAGACCCAGTACTTC
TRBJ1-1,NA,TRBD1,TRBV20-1,CSARGTGGEAFF,TGCAGTGCTAGAGGGACAGGGGGTGAAGCTTTCTTT
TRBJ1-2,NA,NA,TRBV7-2,CASSSTGSRGYTF,TGTGCCAGCAGCTCTACAGGGTCTAGGGGCTACACCTTC
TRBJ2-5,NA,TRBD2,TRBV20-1,CSARALGLGGETQYF,TGCAGTGCTAGAGCCTTGGGACTAGGAGGAGAGACCCAGTACTTC
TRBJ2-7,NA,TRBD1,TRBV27,CASRYSTGGASYEQYF,TGTGCCAGCAGATATTCTACAGGGGGCGCGTCCTACGAGCAGTACTTC
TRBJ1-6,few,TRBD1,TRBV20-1,CSARLGTGSSPLHF,TGCAGTGCTAGACTCGGGACAGGCTCTTCACCCCTCCACTTT
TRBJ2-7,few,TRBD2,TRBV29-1,CSVEDGGGYEQYF,TGCAGCGTTGAAGACGGCGGGGGCTACGAGCAGTACTTC
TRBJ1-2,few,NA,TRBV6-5,CASSYSGGVRGYTF,TGTGCCAGCAGTTACTCGGGCGGAGTTCGAGGCTACACCTTC
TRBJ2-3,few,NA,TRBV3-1,CASSQDRIDTQYF,TGTGCCAGCAGCCAAGATCGTATAGATACGCAGTATTTT
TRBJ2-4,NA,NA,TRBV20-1,CSARAPGAGDIQYF,TGCAGTGCTAGGGCCCCGGGGGCCGGAGACATTCAGTACTTC
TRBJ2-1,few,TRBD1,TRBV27,CASTGTGGYNEQFF,TGTGCCAGCACCGGGACAGGGGGGTACAATGAGCAGTTCTTC
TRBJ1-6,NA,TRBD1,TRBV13,CASSLTGERSPLHF,TGTGCCAGCAGCTTGACAGGGGAGAGGTCACCCCTCCACTTT
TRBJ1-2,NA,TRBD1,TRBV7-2,CASSPGTAKNYGYTF,TGTGCCAGCAGCCCAGGGACAGCCAAGAACTATGGCTACACCTTC
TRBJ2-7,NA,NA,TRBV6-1,CASSPSLTSSYEQYF,TGTGCCAGCAGTCCCTCTCTCACGTCCTCCTACGAGCAGTACTTC
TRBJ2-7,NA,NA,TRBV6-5,CASRRAGVSYEQYF,TGTGCCAGCAGAAGAGCAGGGGTATCCTACGAGCAGTACTTC
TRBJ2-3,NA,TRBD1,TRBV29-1,CSSMGGQGIFSTDTQYF,TGCAGCTCCATGGGGGGACAGGGTATTTTTAGCACAGATACGCAGTATTTT
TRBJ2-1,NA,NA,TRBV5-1,CASSLDGAAYNEQFF,TGCGCCAGCAGCTTGGATGGGGCCGCCTACAATGAGCAGTTCTTC
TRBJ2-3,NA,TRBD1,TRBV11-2,CASSSTGGRTDTQYF,TGTGCTAGCAGCTCCACAGGGGGCCGTACAGATACGCAGTATTTT
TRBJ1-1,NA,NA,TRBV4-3,CASSLTRENTEAFF,TGCGCCAGCAGCCTTACACGGGAGAACACTGAAGCTTTCTTT
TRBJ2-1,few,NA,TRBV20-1,CSAEGLENEQFF,TGCAGTGCTGAGGGACTTGAAAATGAGCAGTTCTTC
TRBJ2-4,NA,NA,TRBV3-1,CASSQEGRGLQYF,TGTGCCAGCAGCCAAGAAGGGCGGGGCCTTCAGTACTTC
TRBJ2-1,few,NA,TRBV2,CASPSTGRRLVYEQFF,TGTGCCAGTCCCAGTACAGGGCGTCGACTGGTTTATGAGCAGTTCTTC
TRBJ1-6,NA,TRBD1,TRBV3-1,CASSQPTGQYNSPLHF,TGTGCCAGCAGCCAACCGACGGGACAGTATAATTCACCCCTCCACTTT